These T cell receptor beta chains were read from a single sample in a study of blood T cell repertoires in COVID-19. Produced via immunoSEQ multiplex PCR; TCRdb's table is partial and in-frame only. The sample holds about 94,000 clones; about 80% are singletons and the top ten take about 6.3%. Sequencing input: peripheral blood. The receptors here all came from a man in his 60s with acute or convalescent COVID-19. Each CDR3 is given with its conserved first and last residue. The listing skips clone size in some rows; elsewhere it reads once, few, many or a size class.

J,V,size,CDR3
TRBJ1-1,TRBV7-9,-,CASIPGQEGTEAFF
TRBJ2-4,TRBV5-1,-,CASSLAEVSKNIQYF
TRBJ1-4,TRBV29-1,few,CSVLRGTSTNEKLFF
TRBJ1-2,TRBV7-8,-,CASSLVGAPVVDYGYTF
TRBJ1-1,TRBV10-2,-,CASSERDRGRIEAFF
TRBJ1-5,TRBV7-9,-,CASSLGTYRGLGNQPQHF
TRBJ1-2,TRBV3-1/TRBV3-2,once,CASSQGGNTQGNDGYTF
TRBJ1-3,TRBV6-1,-,CASSESRTSGNTIYF
TRBJ1-1,TRBV19,-,CASSRGQGAEAFF
TRBJ1-6,TRBV28,-,CASSFTRRGNSPLHF
TRBJ2-7,TRBV3-1/TRBV3-2,few,CASSQAGGRDEQYF
TRBJ1-4,TRBV6-5,once,CASSYHRGIGDEKLFF
TRBJ2-3,TRBV18,once,CASSPSGFGVDTQYF
TRBJ1-5,TRBV5-8,-,CASSLAYRDRGVQPQHF
TRBJ1-6,TRBV2,-,CASTSLGGNSYNSPLHF
TRBJ2-1,TRBV7-9,-,CASSLVDSYNEQFF
TRBJ2-1,TRBV18,-,CASSPRGVVGNEQFF
TRBJ1-2,TRBV6-5,-,CASTKTWDSQYGYTF
TRBJ2-7,TRBV5-4,-,CASSIDGGLHEQYF
TRBJ1-3,TRBV4-1,-,CASSRTGTGTGNTIYF
TRBJ2-7,TRBV5-1,-,CASSYGTGREQYF
TRBJ2-5,TRBV6-6,-,CASSDGTLETQYF
TRBJ2-1,TRBV7-3,-,CASSRPGLDNEQFF
TRBJ1-1,TRBV28,-,CASSGQMNTEAFF
TRBJ1-1,TRBV3-1/TRBV3-2,-,CASSSSTAPGKVAFF
TRBJ2-7,TRBV24-1,-,CATSDFGRGDEQYF
TRBJ2-3,TRBV4-3,-,CASSQAVTDTQYF
TRBJ1-2,TRBV6-6,-,CASSYPSRGVWDGYTF